These 24 T cell receptor beta chains were sequenced from one sample in a study of response to subunit inactivated influenza vaccine. TCRdb recomputed calls from the RT-PCR reads with MiXCR, one row per CDR3 protein. Of some 300,000 distinct CDR3 sequences in the sample, about 20% are singletons; the top ten hold 10%. The sample consisted of PBMCs from blood, taken less than 22 months after vaccination. These receptors all come from a man between 50 and 75 years old who received an inactivated influenza vaccine.

This chain connects TRBV4-3 to TRBJ2-1, with 9 positions matching TRBD1. The V gene end was trimmed by 4 bases and the J gene end by 0 bases; junction bases not matched to a gene: 7. Germline V CDR1 and CDR2: LGHNA, YSLEER. The CDR3 contains 17 residues. As DNA, the CDR3 is TGCGCCAGCAGCCCAGGGACAGGGTCTGACTCCTACAATGAGCAGTTCTTC. Protein sequence: CASSPGTGSDSYNEQFF.

The chain couples TRBV10-3 to TRBJ2-2, with D perhaps TRBD1 (6 bases). The CDR3 spans 15 residues. The V gene's germline CDR1 is ENHRY and CDR2 SYGVKD. The V end was cut by 6 bases, the J end by 2 bases, with 13 bases between. CDR3 sequence: CAIRNRDTNTGELFF. The CDR3 DNA reads TGTGCCATCAGAAACCGGGACACCAACACCGGGGAGCTGTTTTTT.

CDR3 amino acids: CSTRDTYNSPLHF. The CDR3 region has the DNA TGCAGCACCAGGGACACCTATAATTCACCCCTCCACTTT. The genes are TRBV29-1 and TRBJ1-6, with D possibly TRBD1 on 6 matching bases. Per the germline V gene, CDR1 is SQVTM and CDR2 is ANQGSEA. V lost 8 bases and J lost 2, with 10 bases in between. This CDR3 contains 13 residues.

Comment on this clonotype: This may be a read error: a much more frequent sequence differs by one nucleotide. The final CDR3 position lacks the conserved phenylalanine or tryptophan, pointing to a likely read error. This chain links TRBV7-2 with TRBJ1-6; 9 bases align to TRBD1. The CDR3 length is 15 residues. The V and J ends lost 2 bases and 7 bases, in that order; junction bases with no gene match: 3. In germline, CDR1 is SGHTA, CDR2 FQGNSA. CDR3 DNA sequence: TGTGCCAGCAGCTTATCCGGGACAGGGAATTCACCCCTCCACCTT. Its protein product is CASSLSGTGNSPLHL.

Only a few counts were recorded for this clonotype. The chain uses TRBV2 and TRBJ1-2; the D is unclear. The V end lost 8 bases, the J end lost 5 bases, and 15 bases lay between the germline ends. The CDR3 has 13 amino acids. Germline V gene sequence: CDR1 SNHLY, CDR2 FYNNEI. CDR3: CASQGGFLYGYTF. In DNA form, the CDR3 reads TGTGCCAGCCAAGGAGGGTTCTTGTATGGCTACACCTTC.

The chain couples TRBV30 to TRBJ1-1; D ambiguous. The germline gives CDR1 GTSNPN, CDR2 SVGIG (reference sequence). The CDR3 sequence is 12 residues long. Trimming cost V 0 bases and J 11 bases, with 13 bases left between them. For the CDR3, the DNA is TGTGCCTGGAGTGTAGGGTGGGGTTTGGCTTTCTTT. Amino acid sequence: CAWSVGWGLAFF.

This clonotype was seen more than once but under ten times. The V call is TRBV5-6, the J call TRBJ2-2, with a weak D call TRBD1 (6 bases). This CDR3 has 18 amino acids. Germline V gene lookup returns CDR1 SGHDT and CDR2 YYEEEE. V was shortened by 6 bases and J by 1 base, with 22 bases between the two germline ends. The CDR3 coding sequence is TGTGCCAGCACCTCGGTTTTGGAGACAGGCGGGAACACCGGGGAGCTGTTTTTT. This codes for CASTSVLETGGNTGELFF.

In this sample, this clonotype turned up a few times. CDR3 DNA sequence: TGTGCCAGCAGTTTTGGGGGGGACAAGCAGTACTTC. Protein: CASSFGGDKQYF. The chain has TRBV12-3 or TRBV12-4 and TRBJ2-7; weak D call: TRBD2 (7 bases). The length of the CDR3 is 12 residues. Deletions cut 3 bases from V and 8 bases from J, with 11 bases between.

The rearrangement joins TRBV6-1 to TRBJ1-1, with D hard to call. V was clipped by 6 bases and J by 9 bases, with 17 bases between them. Germline V gene sequence: CDR1 MNHNS, CDR2 SASEGT. CDR3 size: 13 residues. In nucleotides, the CDR3 is TGTGCCAGCAGGTCCTTTCGGGCCGTGAAAGCTTTCTTT. This codes for CASRSFRAVKAFF.

The chain recombines TRBV12-3 or TRBV12-4 with TRBJ2-2; TRBD1 agrees at 7 bases. V dropped 3 bases and J dropped 5; count of bases not matched to a gene: 6. The CDR3 loop spans 15 amino acids. CDR3 sequence reads: CASSFQGQKTGELFF. The CDR3 DNA follows: TGTGCCAGCAGTTTCCAGGGACAGAAGACCGGGGAGCTGTTTTTT.

This clonotype was observed a few times. The chain couples TRBV29-1 to TRBJ2-7; TRBD2 is a possible D gene (6 bases). V gave up 3 bases and J gave up 1 base, with 10 bases separating them. The CDR3 loop spans 13 amino acids. Germline-derived CDR1 and CDR2 are SQVTM and ANQGSEA. The DNA of the CDR3 is TGCAGCGTTGATCCTGCGGGATCCTACGAGCAGTACTTC. It yields the protein CSVDPAGSYEQYF.

This clonotype was observed many times. This chain uses TRBV6-1 with TRBJ1-1; D might be TRBD1 (5 bases). From germline, CDR1 is MNHNS and CDR2 SASEGT. Trimming shortened V by 7 bases and J by 5 bases, and 20 bases separated the two germline ends. The CDR3 loop spans 15 amino acids. The CDR3 loop is CASTARPMTETEAFF. The CDR3 region has the DNA TGTGCCAGCACCGCGCGGCCCATGACAGAGACTGAAGCTTTCTTT.

This clonotype appeared many times. This chain connects TRBV5-1 to TRBJ1-3, with 7 bases fitting TRBD1. The CDR3 covers 17 residues. J lost 0 bases, V lost 4 bases, and 10 bases had no gene match. Germline V CDR1 and CDR2: SGHRS, YFSETQ. Written as DNA, the CDR3 is TGCGCCAGCAGCCAACGGACAGGTTCTAGCTCTGGAAACACCATATATTTT. Translating gives CASSQRTGSSSGNTIYF.

The table lists this clonotype with many counts. This chain connects TRBV7-2 to TRBJ1-2, with D perhaps TRBD1 (6 bases). This CDR3 spans 14 amino acids. The germline V and J ends were trimmed by 4 bases and 1 base, with 10 bases remaining between them. The V gene's germline CDR1 is SGHTA and CDR2 FQGNSA. CDR3 sequence (DNA): TGTGCCAGCAGCTCGGGGACATTTAACTATGGCTACACCTTC. Protein product: CASSSGTFNYGYTF.

The gene calls are TRBV12-3 or TRBV12-4 and TRBJ2-4, with D unclear. This CDR3 is 13 amino acids long. V was shortened by 8 bases and J by 1 base, with 9 bases between the two germline ends. The CDR3 here is CASQVGAKNIQYF. The CDR3, as DNA: TGTGCCAGCCAAGTGGGGGCCAAAAACATTCAGTACTTC.

This clonotype was seen more than once but under ten times. The J gene is TRBJ2-7, the V gene TRBV5-6; 8 bases map to TRBD1. This CDR3 has 13 amino acids. With V trimmed by 0 bases and J by 7 bases, 3 bases remained unmatched. The germline V gene has CDR1 SGHDT and CDR2 YYEEEE. The chain's CDR3 is CASSLGQGREQYF. CDR3 DNA sequence: TGTGCCAGCAGCTTGGGACAGGGGAGGGAGCAGTACTTC.

The table lists this clonotype with a few counts. The gene calls are TRBV11-2 and TRBJ2-1; D perhaps matches TRBD1 (6 bases). Trimming cost V 4 bases and J 8 bases, with 27 bases left between them. The CDR3 contains 18 residues. Germline assignment: CDR1 SGHAT and CDR2 FQNNGV. Written as DNA, the CDR3 is TGTGCCAGCAGCTCTAGGTCCGTTCAGGGTGGGGGCGTCTATGAGCAGTTCTTC. Translation: CASSSRSVQGGGVYEQFF.

A few counts support this clonotype. The chain recombines TRBV7-9 with TRBJ2-5, with D perhaps TRBD1 or TRBD2 (5 bases each). The CDR3 is made up of 14 amino acids. V lost 5 bases to trimming and J lost 3 bases, with 13 bases between them. The germline V gene encodes CDR1 SEHNR and CDR2 FQNEAQ (reference sequence). Here the CDR3 reads CASSNRLGEETQYF. As DNA, the CDR3 is TGTGCCAGCAGCAATAGATTGGGGGAAGAGACCCAGTACTTC.

The chain recombines TRBV28 with TRBJ1-5; weak D call: TRBD1 (5 bases). The germline V gene encodes CDR1 MDHEN and CDR2 SYDVKM. The CDR3 loop spans 15 amino acids. Trimming left V 5 bases short and J 7 bases short, with 18 bases between. This chain's CDR3 is CASSRRGEGSQPQHF. The DNA of the CDR3 is TGTGCCAGCAGTCGTCGGGGGGAGGGTTCCCAGCCCCAGCATTTT.

CDR3 nucleotide sequence: TGCAGTGCTAGAGATCTTAGGGAGGCCTATAATTCACCCCTCCACTTT. Translated, it gives CSARDLREAYNSPLHF. The V call is TRBV20-1, the J call TRBJ1-6; D gene uncertain. From germline, CDR1 is DFQATT and CDR2 SNEGSKA (reference sequence). This CDR3 has 16 amino acids. Trimming removed 0 bases from V and 2 bases from J, with 11 bases in between.

This clonotype was seen only a few times. This rearrangement joins TRBV15 to TRBJ2-5; the match to TRBD2 covers 11 bases. The V gene end was trimmed by 0 bases and the J gene end by 3 bases; junction bases not matched to a gene: 12. The CDR3 spans 19 residues. Germline CDR1 reads LNHNV; CDR2 reads YYDKDF (reference sequence). CDR3 amino acids: CATSRDFPSASGGKETQYF. Here the CDR3 DNA reads TGTGCCACCAGCAGAGATTTTCCGTCGGCTAGCGGGGGGAAAGAGACCCAGTACTTC.

This clonotype has more than one count but fewer than ten. V usage is TRBV7-2 and J usage is TRBJ1-6; 7 bases are shared with TRBD1. This CDR3 comprises 23 residues. CDR1 and CDR2 from the germline V gene are SGHTA and FQGNSA. Trimming removed 3 bases from V and 0 bases from J; junction bases left unmatched: 23. The CDR3 reads CASSFGRVIGGPRMSSYNSPLHF. The CDR3 DNA reads TGTGCCAGCAGCTTCGGGCGGGTTATAGGGGGCCCGCGTATGAGCTCCTATAATTCACCCCTCCACTTT.

The rearrangement links TRBV12-3 or TRBV12-4 to TRBJ1-4, with D unresolved. Deletions cut 6 bases from V and 5 bases from J, with 25 bases between. The CDR3 is made up of 18 amino acids. The CDR3 region has the DNA TGTGCCAGCAGCTACCACTTAGGGCGCGTCTCAGGAAATGAAAAACTGTTTTTT. This codes for CASSYHLGRVSGNEKLFF.

The CDR3 here is CASSPDSNIQYF. The CDR3 DNA reads as TGTGCCAGCAGTCCGGACAGCAACATTCAGTACTTC. V gene TRBV12-3 or TRBV12-4 combines with J gene TRBJ2-4; TRBD1 might be the D (6 bases). This CDR3 has 12 residues. Trimming pared 5 bases from V and 7 bases from J, leaving 9 bases between.